Below, 7 T cell receptor beta chains from the same sample are listed, as sequenced in a study of early T cells in non-severe SARS-CoV-2 infection (dated by TCRdb to about 2021). The library was produced with 5' RACE. Sequencing was performed on a NextSeq 500. TCRdb trimmed public reads at Q25 via fastp, called clones via MiXCR and kept in-frame beta chains. Identical CDR3 proteins give one entry, which carries the most common genes and DNA. Recorded for this sample are about 70,000 distinct CDR3 sequences; approximately 5% of them occurred a single time. The ten largest clones take up roughly 6.6% of the sample. Sample: whole blood, taken at baseline. The source of these receptors is an adult who was a healthcare worker with PCR-confirmed SARS-CoV-2 infection or an uninfected control (not recorded which).

This clonotype was picked up a small number of times. The gene calls are TRBV6-6 and TRBJ1-2, with TRBD1 identical over 7 bases. Per the germline V gene, CDR1 is MNHNY and CDR2 is SVGAGI (reference sequence). The CDR3 runs to 17 residues. The V segment lost 0 bases and the J segment 2 bases; nucleotides outside the gene matches: 9. In DNA, the CDR3 is TGTGCCAGCAGTTACTCGGCAGGGGGAAGAGGAAACTATGGCTACACCTTC. This encodes CASSYSAGGRGNYGYTF.

The table lists this clonotype with many counts. This chain joins TRBV9 and TRBJ2-7; TRBD2 matches at 7 bases. Germline-derived CDR1 and CDR2 are SGDLS and YYNGEE. V was clipped by 0 bases and J by 6 bases; unmatched bases: 9. The CDR3 loop spans 15 amino acids. Written as DNA, the CDR3 is TGTGCCAGCAGCGTAGTCGAGGGAGGGAGTGGCGAGCAGTACTTC. Amino acids: CASSVVEGGSGEQYF.

The table lists this clonotype with many counts. The chain joins TRBV27 to TRBJ2-7; D is perhaps TRBD1 (5 bases). With 5 bases removed from V and 0 bases from J, the gap between germline ends came to 14 bases. CDR1 and CDR2 (germline): MNHEY, SMNVEV (reference sequence). The CDR3 contains 15 residues. CDR3 residues: CASSPRTSRSYEQYF. CDR3 nucleotide sequence: TGTGCCAGCAGTCCCCGGACATCACGCTCCTACGAGCAGTACTTC.

This clonotype was observed many times. The rearrangement joins TRBV29-1 to TRBJ2-2, with a weak D call TRBD1 (6 bases). Trimming took off 7 bases at V and 2 bases at J, with 14 bases between the two ends. This CDR3 has 14 residues. CDR1 and CDR2 from the germline V gene are SQVTM and ANQGSEA. The CDR3 bases are TGCAGCGCTGACGGACAGAGTAACACCGGGGAGCTGTTTTTT. As protein: CSADGQSNTGELFF.

The sample holds many counts of this clonotype. V gene TRBV12-3 or TRBV12-4 combines with J gene TRBJ2-7; D gene uncertain. Trimming cost V 3 bases and J 1 base, with 4 bases left between them. The CDR3 covers 12 residues. CDR3 in amino acids: CASSFTSYEQYF. DNA for the CDR3: TGTGCCAGCAGTTTCACGTCCTACGAGCAGTACTTC.

This clonotype was observed a few times. The J gene is TRBJ2-3, the V gene TRBV6-5, with a tentative D call TRBD2 (5 bases). The CDR3 is 18 residues long. Trimming removed 0 bases at V and 0 bases at J, with 16 bases between. CDR1 MNHEY and CDR2 SVGAGI come from the germline V gene. The CDR3 is CASSYSYSDKTSTDTQYF. For the CDR3, the DNA is TGTGCCAGCAGTTACTCCTATAGCGACAAAACTAGCACAGATACGCAGTATTTT.

This clonotype was seen more than once but under ten times. The CDR3, as DNA: TGTGCCAGTTTGGACAGGGGCGGCTCTGGGGCCAACGTCCTGACTTTC. This translates into CASLDRGGSGANVLTF. The chain has TRBV19 and TRBJ2-6; 9 nucleotides line up with TRBD1. Per the germline V gene, CDR1 is LNHDA and CDR2 is SQIVND (reference sequence). V lost 8 bases to trimming and J lost 0 bases; unmatched junction nucleotides: 5. CDR3 length: 16 amino acids.